Below are 8 T cell receptor beta chains sequenced from a single sample in a study of T cells in Graves' hyperthyroidism and ophthalmopathy. From RNA transcripts, TCR beta CDR3 regions were amplified. Carried out on the TCR CDR3, a first-round RT-PCR used the HTBI primer set. TCRdb re-called the multiplex PCR reads through MiXCR, storing one row per CDR3 protein. The sample records roughly 96,000 distinct CDR3 sequences, 51% being singletons. The sample consisted of blood. These receptors were collected from a woman in her forties with Graves' hyperthyroidism.

V and J are TRBV18 and TRBJ2-7; the D gene is possibly TRBD2 (6 bases). Trimming removed 3 bases at V and 2 bases at J, with 14 bases between. The germline CDR1 and CDR2 sequences are KGHSH and LQKENI. CDR3 length equals 15 residues. The CDR3 region has the DNA TGTGCCAGCTCACCGTCTTCCGGGGGAGCCTACGAGCAGTACTTC. Translating it yields CASSPSSGGAYEQYF.

This clonotype has ten or more counts. The chain recombines TRBV7-9 with TRBJ1-4; D is possibly TRBD1 (6 bases). This CDR3 has 13 residues. The ends were cut back, 5 bases at V and 8 bases at J, with 12 bases in the middle. Per germline, CDR1 SEHNR and CDR2 FQNEAQ (reference sequence). CDR3 amino acids: CASSPGHLEKLFF. For the CDR3, the DNA is TGTGCCAGCAGCCCGGGACACCTAGAAAAACTGTTTTTT.

The gene calls are TRBV7-4 and TRBJ1-1, with 8 bases identical to TRBD1. The CDR3 has 14 residues. Losses at the gene ends were 5 bases for V and 5 bases for J; bases not matched to a gene: 7. Germline-derived CDR1 and CDR2 are SGHVT and SQSDAQ. In DNA form, the CDR3 reads TGTGCCAGCAGCGCTAGACAGGGGTGGACTGAAGCTTTCTTT. Protein product: CASSARQGWTEAFF.

The V call is TRBV20-1, the J call TRBJ2-7; D is possibly TRBD2 (6 bases). Germline V gene lookup returns CDR1 DFQATT and CDR2 SNEGSKA (reference sequence). Trimming stripped 3 bases from V and 3 bases from J, with 15 bases between. This CDR3 has 14 amino acids. The CDR3 nucleotides read TGCAGTGCTAGTCCAGTCGGTAGCGGCTACGAGCAGTACTTC. Translated: CSASPVGSGYEQYF.

Comment on this clonotype: This may arise from a read error, as a much more abundant clone is one base away. The genes are TRBV19 and TRBJ2-3; the D is unclear. CDR1 and CDR2 from the germline V gene are LNHDA and SQIVND (reference sequence). This CDR3 has 13 residues. CDR3 bases: TGTGCCAGTGGTATTCCAAGCACAGATACGCAGTATTTT. Its translation is CASGIPSTDTQYF.

This clonotype appeared many times. J is TRBJ2-7 and V is TRBV7-2, with TRBD2 matching 9 bases. The CDR3 is 16 amino acids. Trimming at V came to 4 bases and at J to 3 bases, leaving 10 bases not matched to a gene. Germline V CDR1 and CDR2: SGHTA, FQGNSA. The CDR3, as DNA: TGTGCCAGCAGCTCAGCAAGCGGGAGGTCCCTCTACGAGCAGTACTTC. Translating it yields CASSSASGRSLYEQYF.

In this sample, this clonotype turned up many times. This rearrangement joins TRBV7-8 to TRBJ2-7; D possibly corresponds to TRBD2 (5 bases). This CDR3 comprises 15 residues. V lost 5 bases and J 1 base, leaving 15 bases between the germline ends. CDR1 and CDR2 (germline): SGHVS, FQNEAQ. CDR3 DNA: TGTGCCAGCAGCGCCGGGCACTCGGGGTCCTACGAGCAGTACTTC. Its translation: CASSAGHSGSYEQYF.

The V gene is TRBV29-1, the J gene TRBJ2-7; 11 positions match TRBD2. The CDR3 length is 14 residues. The V and J ends lost 5 bases and 1 base, in that order; junction bases with no gene match: 4. Germline V gene lookup returns CDR1 SQVTM and CDR2 ANQGSEA. For the CDR3, the DNA is TGCAGCGTTACGGGACTAGCGGAGTCCTACGAGCAGTACTTC. Translated: CSVTGLAESYEQYF.